This is a list of T cell receptor beta chains from one sample in a study of T cell repertoires in cytomegalovirus infection. What these receptors recognize is not known. TCRdb re-called the reads with MiXCR, one entry per CDR3 protein. The data hold 700,000 to 950,000 distinct CDR3 sequences, with roughly 33% observed a single time. The material sequenced was cultured CD8+ T cells from PBMCs, taken from culture after CMV antigen stimulation. These receptors were obtained from a human donor in good health (CMV status not recorded). Some clones in this sample may be carry-over from other donors' samples. Both conserved end residues are part of each CDR3. The D gene is left open where the match is weak. Some rows mark clone size as missing; the rest say once, few, many or name a class of expanded clone.

TGTGCCACCCTACACCAGGGACGGGGCTACACCTTC,CATLHQGRGYTF,.,TRBJ1-2,TRBV19,.
TGTGCCAGCAGCCCAATACGGGACAGGAAAAACAATGAGCAGTTCTTC,CASSPIRDRKNNEQFF,TRBD1,TRBJ2-1,TRBV7-6,.
TGTGCCAGCAACATGGGGTGGAATCAGCCCCAGCATTTT,CASNMGWNQPQHF,.,TRBJ1-5,TRBV28,.
TGTGCCAGCAGGATAGGGGTACAGGGGGTAAAAACCGGGGAGCTGTTTTTT,CASRIGVQGVKTGELFF,TRBD1,TRBJ2-2,TRBV28,few
TGTGCCACCCACCTAGGGGGTGTAAACACCTGGGAGCTGTTTTTT,CATHLGGVNTWELFF,.,TRBJ2-2,TRBV12-3/TRBV12-4,many
TGTGCCAGTAGTATAGGGACGGCAGCTAACACTGAAGCTTTCTTT,CASSIGTAANTEAFF,.,TRBJ1-1,TRBV19,few
TGTGCCAGCAGTTTTGTGGGGGGCCGCTGGTACGAGCAGTACTTC,CASSFVGGRWYEQYF,.,TRBJ2-7,TRBV27,few
TGCGCCAGCAGCCAGGGGGTCGCAAGGGAGACCCAGTACTTC,CASSQGVARETQYF,.,TRBJ2-5,TRBV4-3,.
TGTGCTAGTGGCCCGAACTCCGGCGGCTATGGCTACACCTTC,CASGPNSGGYGYTF,.,TRBJ1-2,TRBV12-5,few
TGTGCCAGCAGCGGAAGACTTACGGGAGAGCAGTTCTTC,CASSGRLTGEQFF,.,TRBJ2-1,TRBV7-9,few
TGTGCCAGCAGTGCGGGACAGGGGGCGAGGGGCTACACCTTC,CASSAGQGARGYTF,TRBD1,TRBJ1-2,TRBV12-3/TRBV12-4,.
TGTGCCAGCAGCTTATTCCCCCTCGAGCGGGTGAGCTCCTACAATGAGCAGTTCTTC,CASSLFPLERVSSYNEQFF,.,TRBJ2-1,TRBV7-8,many
TGTGCCAGCAGTTACGCCCCGGCGGGGGGCAAGCCTGAAGCTTTCTTT,CASSYAPAGGKPEAFF,.,TRBJ1-1,TRBV6-6,.
TGCGCCAGCAGCTTGGACCCATTCGGGACAGGGCCTAATTCACCCCTCCACTTT,CASSLDPFGTGPNSPLHF,TRBD1,TRBJ1-6,TRBV5-1,.
TGTGCCAGCAGCTCACCCAGGGCCGTTAACTATGGCTACACCTTC,CASSSPRAVNYGYTF,.,TRBJ1-2,TRBV7-9,.
TGCAGCCACCCACAAGAGACCCAGTACTTC,CSHPQETQYF,.,TRBJ2-5,TRBV29-1,.
TGTGCCCTACAGGGTCGTTACGATGAAGCTTTCTTT,CALQGRYDEAFF,.,TRBJ1-1,TRBV24-1,.
TGTGCCAGCAGCCCGGTAGCCGCTAGCACAGATACGCAGTATTTT,CASSPVAASTDTQYF,.,TRBJ2-3,TRBV4-2,.
TGTGCCAGCAGTGAAGTCGGGCTGGGGCTTAATGAGCAGTTCTTC,CASSEVGLGLNEQFF,.,TRBJ2-1,TRBV6-1,.
TGTGCCAGCAGCGGAGGGTTCCCGGCGAATACGCAGTATTTT,CASSGGFPANTQYF,.,TRBJ2-3,TRBV25-1,few
TGTGCCAGCCGAGGACCCCTTCCCCGATTT,CASRGPLPRF,.,TRBJ1-1,TRBV2,.